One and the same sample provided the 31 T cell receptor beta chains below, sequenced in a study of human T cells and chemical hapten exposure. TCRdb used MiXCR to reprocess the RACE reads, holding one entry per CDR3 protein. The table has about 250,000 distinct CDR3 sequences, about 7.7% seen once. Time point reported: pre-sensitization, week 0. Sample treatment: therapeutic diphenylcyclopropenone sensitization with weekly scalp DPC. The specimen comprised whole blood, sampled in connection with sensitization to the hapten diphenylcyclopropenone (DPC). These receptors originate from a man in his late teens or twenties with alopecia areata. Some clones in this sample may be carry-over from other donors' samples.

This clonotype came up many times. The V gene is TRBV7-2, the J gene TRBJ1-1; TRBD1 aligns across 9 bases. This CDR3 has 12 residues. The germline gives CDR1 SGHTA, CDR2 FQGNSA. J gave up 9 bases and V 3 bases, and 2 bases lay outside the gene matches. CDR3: CASSFDRGKAFF. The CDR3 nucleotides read TGTGCCAGCAGCTTCGACAGGGGGAAAGCTTTCTTT.

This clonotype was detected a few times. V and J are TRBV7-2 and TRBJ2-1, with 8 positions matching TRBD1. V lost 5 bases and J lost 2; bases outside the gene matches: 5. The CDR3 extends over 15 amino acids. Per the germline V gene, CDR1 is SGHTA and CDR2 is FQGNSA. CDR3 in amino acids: CASSPEQGAYNEQFF. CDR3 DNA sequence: TGTGCCAGCAGCCCCGAACAGGGGGCCTACAATGAGCAGTTCTTC.

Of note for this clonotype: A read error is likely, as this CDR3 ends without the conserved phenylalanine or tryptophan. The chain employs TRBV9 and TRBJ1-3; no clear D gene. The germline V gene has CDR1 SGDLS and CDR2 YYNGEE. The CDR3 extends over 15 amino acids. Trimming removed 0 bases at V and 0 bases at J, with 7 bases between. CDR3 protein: CASSVALSSGNTIYS. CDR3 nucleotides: TGTGCCAGCAGCGTAGCTCTTAGCTCTGGAAACACCATATATTCT.

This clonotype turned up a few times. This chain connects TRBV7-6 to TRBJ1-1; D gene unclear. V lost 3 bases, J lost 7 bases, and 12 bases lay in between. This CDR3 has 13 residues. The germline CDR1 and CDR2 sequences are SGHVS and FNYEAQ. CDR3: CASSFDIAYEAFF. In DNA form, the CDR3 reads TGTGCCAGCAGCTTCGACATAGCCTATGAAGCTTTCTTT. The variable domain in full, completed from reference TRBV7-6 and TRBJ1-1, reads GAGVSQSPRYKVTKRGQDVALRCDPISGHVSLYWYRQALGQGPEFLTYFNYEAQQDKSGLPNDRFSAERPEGSISTLTIQRTEQRDSAMYRCASSFDIAYEAFFGQGTRLTVV.

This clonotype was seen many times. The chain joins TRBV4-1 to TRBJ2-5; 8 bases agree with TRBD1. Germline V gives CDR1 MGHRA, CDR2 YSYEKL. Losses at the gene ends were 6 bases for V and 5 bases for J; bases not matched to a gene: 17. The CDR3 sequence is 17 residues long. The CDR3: CASRPETGATRRETQYF. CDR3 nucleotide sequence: TGCGCCAGCAGGCCGGAGACAGGGGCTACACGGAGGGAGACCCAGTACTTC.

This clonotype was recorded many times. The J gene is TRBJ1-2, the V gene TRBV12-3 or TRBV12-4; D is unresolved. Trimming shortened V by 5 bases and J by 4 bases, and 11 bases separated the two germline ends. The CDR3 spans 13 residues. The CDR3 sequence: CASSTTALYGYTF. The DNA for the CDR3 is TGTGCCAGCAGTACCACAGCGCTCTATGGCTACACCTTC.

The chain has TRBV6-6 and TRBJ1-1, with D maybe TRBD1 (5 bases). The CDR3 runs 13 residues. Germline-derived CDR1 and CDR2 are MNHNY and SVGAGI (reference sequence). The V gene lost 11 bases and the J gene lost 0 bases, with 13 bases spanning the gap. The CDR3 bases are TGTGCCGCATTGGGGACTCTGAACACTGAAGCTTTCTTT. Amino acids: CAALGTLNTEAFF.

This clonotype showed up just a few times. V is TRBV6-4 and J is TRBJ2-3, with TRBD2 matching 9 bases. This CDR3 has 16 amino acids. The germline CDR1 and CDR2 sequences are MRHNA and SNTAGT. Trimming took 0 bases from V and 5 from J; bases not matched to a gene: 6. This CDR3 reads CASSDSMAGGQDTQYF. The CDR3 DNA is TGTGCCAGCAGTGACTCGATGGCGGGGGGGCAAGATACGCAGTATTTT.

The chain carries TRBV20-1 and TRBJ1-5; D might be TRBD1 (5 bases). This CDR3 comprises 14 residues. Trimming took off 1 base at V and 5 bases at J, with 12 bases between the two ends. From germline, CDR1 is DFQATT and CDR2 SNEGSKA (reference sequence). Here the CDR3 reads CSARVGRADQPQHF. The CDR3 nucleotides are TGCAGTGCTAGAGTGGGCAGGGCCGATCAGCCCCAGCATTTT.

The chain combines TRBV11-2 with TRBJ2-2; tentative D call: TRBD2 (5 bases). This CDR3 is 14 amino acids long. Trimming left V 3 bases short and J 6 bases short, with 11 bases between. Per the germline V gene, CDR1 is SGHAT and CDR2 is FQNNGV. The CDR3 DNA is TGTGCCAGCAGCTTTAATCGGACTGCCGGGGAGCTGTTTTTT. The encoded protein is CASSFNRTAGELFF. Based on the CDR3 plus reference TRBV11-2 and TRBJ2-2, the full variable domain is EAGVAQSPRYKIIEKRQSVAFWCNPISGHATLYWYQQILGQGPKLLIQFQNNGVVDDSQLPKDRFSAERLKGVDSTLKIQPAKLEDSAVYLCASSFNRTAGELFFGEGSRLTVL.

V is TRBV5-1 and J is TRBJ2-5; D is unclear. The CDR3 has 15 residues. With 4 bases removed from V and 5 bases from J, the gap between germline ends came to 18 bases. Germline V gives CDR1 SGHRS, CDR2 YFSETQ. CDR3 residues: CASSPRRTPTETQYF. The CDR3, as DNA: TGCGCCAGCAGCCCACGCCGGACGCCAACGGAGACCCAGTACTTC. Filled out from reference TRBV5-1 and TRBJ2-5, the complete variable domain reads KAGVTQTPRYLIKTRGQQVTLSCSPISGHRSVSWYQQTPGQGLQFLFEYFSETQRNKGNFPGRFSGRQFSNSRSEMNVSTLELGDSALYLCASSPRRTPTETQYFGPGTRLLVL.

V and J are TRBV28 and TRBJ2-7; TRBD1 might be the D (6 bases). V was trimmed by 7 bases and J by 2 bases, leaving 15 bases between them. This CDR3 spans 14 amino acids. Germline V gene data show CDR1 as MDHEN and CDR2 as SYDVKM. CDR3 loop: CASTIPGQTYEQYF. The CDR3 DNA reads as TGTGCCAGCACAATACCAGGACAGACCTACGAGCAGTACTTC.

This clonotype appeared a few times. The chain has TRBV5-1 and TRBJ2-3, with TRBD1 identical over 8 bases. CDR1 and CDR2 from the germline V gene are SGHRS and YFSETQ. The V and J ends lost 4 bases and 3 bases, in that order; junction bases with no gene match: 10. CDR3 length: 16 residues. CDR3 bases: TGCGCCAGCAGCCTCTACGGACAGGGAGGAACAGATACGCAGTATTTT. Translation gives CASSLYGQGGTDTQYF.

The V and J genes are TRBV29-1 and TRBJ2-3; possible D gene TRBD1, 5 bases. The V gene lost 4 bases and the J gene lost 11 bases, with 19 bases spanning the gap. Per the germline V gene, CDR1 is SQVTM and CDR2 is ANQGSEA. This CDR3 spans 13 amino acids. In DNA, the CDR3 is TGCAGCGTTGGAGCAGGGCCAGTATTGGGGCAGTATTTT. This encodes CSVGAGPVLGQYF.

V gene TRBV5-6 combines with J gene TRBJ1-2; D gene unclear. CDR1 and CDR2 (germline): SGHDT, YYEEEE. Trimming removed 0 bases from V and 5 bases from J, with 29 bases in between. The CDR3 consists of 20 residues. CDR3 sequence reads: CASSLDAAQNAHPELYGYTF. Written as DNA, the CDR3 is TGTGCCAGCAGCTTGGATGCCGCGCAGAACGCTCACCCGGAACTGTATGGCTACACCTTC.

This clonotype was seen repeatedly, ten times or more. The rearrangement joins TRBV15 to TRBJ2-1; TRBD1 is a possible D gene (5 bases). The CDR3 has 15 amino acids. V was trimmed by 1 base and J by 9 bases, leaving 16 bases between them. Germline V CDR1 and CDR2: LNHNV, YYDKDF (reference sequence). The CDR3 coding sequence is TGTGCCACCAGCAGAGGCAGGGAAGGATCGAGTGAGCAGTTCTTC. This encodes CATSRGREGSSEQFF.

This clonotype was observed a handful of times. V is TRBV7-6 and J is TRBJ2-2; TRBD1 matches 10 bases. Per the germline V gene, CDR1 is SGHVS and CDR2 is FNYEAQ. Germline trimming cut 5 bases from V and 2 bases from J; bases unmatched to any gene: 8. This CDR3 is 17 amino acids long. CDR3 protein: CASSPGTGEPNTGELFF. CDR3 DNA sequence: TGTGCCAGCAGCCCGGGGACAGGGGAACCTAACACCGGGGAGCTGTTTTTT.

In nucleotides, the CDR3 is TGCGCCAGTAGGACAGGGGTGAATCAGCCCCAGCATTTT. Translated: CASRTGVNQPQHF. The chain uses TRBV5-1 and TRBJ1-5; 9 positions agree with TRBD1. The CDR3 has 13 amino acids. Germline V gene sequence: CDR1 SGHRS, CDR2 YFSETQ. Trimming removed 8 bases from V and 4 bases from J; junction bases left unmatched: 4.

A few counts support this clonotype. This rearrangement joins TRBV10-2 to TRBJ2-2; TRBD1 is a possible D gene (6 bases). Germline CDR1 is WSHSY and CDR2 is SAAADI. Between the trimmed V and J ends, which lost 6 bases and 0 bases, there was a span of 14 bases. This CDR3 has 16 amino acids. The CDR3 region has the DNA TGCGCCAGCAGAGACGGCAGGGACACGAACACCGGGGAGCTGTTTTTT. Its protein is CASRDGRDTNTGELFF.

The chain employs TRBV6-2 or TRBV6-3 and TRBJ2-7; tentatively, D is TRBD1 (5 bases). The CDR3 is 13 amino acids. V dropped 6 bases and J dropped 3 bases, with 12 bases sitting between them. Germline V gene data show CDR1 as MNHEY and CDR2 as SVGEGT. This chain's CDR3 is CASRPVGVYEQYV. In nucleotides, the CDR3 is TGTGCCAGCAGGCCGGTAGGGGTCTACGAGCAGTACGTC.

CDR3 amino acids: CASSFGRAQPQHF. The CDR3, as DNA: TGTGCCAGCAGCTTTGGGAGGGCTCAGCCCCAGCATTTT. This sequence joins TRBV7-9 and TRBJ1-5; no clear D gene. Trimming took 3 bases from V and 6 from J, leaving 9 bases between them. This CDR3 has 13 residues. Germline CDR1 and CDR2: SEHNR and FQNEAQ (reference sequence).

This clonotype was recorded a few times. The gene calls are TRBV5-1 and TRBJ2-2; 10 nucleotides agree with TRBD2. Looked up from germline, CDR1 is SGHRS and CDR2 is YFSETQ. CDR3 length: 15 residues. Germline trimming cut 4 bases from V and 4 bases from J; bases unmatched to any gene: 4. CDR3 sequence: CASSMGLAITGELFF. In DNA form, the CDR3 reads TGCGCCAGCAGCATGGGACTAGCGATCACCGGGGAGCTGTTTTTT.

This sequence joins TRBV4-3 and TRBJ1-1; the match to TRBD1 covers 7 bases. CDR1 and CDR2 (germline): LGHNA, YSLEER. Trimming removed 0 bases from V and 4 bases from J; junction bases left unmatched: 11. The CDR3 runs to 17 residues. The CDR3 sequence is CASSQDLRTGSATEAFF. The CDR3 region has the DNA TGCGCCAGCAGCCAAGATCTTCGGACAGGATCGGCCACTGAAGCTTTCTTT.

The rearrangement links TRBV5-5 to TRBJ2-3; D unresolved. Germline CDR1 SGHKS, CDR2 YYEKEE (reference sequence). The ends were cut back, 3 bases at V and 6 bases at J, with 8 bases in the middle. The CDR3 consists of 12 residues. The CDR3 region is CASSSDGDTQYF. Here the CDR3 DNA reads TGTGCCAGCAGCTCGGACGGCGATACGCAGTATTTT.

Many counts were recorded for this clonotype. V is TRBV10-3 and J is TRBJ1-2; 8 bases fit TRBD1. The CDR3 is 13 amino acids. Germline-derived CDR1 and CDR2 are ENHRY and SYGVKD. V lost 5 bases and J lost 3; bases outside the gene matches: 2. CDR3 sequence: CAISLQGDYGYTF. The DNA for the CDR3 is TGTGCCATCAGTTTACAGGGGGACTATGGCTACACCTTC.

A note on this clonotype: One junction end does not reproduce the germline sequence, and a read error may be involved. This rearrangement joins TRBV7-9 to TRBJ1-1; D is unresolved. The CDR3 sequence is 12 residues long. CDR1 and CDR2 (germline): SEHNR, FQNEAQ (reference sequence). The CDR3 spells CAGSLTGTEAFF. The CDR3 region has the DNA TGTGCCGGCAGCTTAACTGGGACTGAAGCTTTCTTT.

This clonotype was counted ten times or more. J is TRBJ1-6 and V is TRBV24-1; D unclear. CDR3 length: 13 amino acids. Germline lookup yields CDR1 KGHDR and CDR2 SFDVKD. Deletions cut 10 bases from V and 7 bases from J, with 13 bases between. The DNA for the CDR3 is TGTGCCACAGCACATGGCTGGAATTCACCCCTCCACTTT. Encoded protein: CATAHGWNSPLHF.

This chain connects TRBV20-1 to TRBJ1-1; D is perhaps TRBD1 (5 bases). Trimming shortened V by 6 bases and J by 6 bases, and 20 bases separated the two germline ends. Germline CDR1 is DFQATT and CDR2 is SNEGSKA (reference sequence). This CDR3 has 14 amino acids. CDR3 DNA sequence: TGCAGTGCCCGACTGCCAGGGAGCTTGTCTGAAGCTTTCTTT. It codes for CSARLPGSLSEAFF.

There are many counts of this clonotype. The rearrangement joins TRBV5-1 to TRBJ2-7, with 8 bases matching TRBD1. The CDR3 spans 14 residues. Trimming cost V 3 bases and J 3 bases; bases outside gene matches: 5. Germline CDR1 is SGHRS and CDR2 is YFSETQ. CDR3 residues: CASSSTGVNYEQYF. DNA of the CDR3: TGCGCCAGCAGCTCGACAGGGGTGAACTACGAGCAGTACTTC.

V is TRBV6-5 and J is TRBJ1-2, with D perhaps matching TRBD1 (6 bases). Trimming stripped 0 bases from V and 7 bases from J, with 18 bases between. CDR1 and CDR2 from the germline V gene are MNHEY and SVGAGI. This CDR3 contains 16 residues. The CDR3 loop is CASSYSGKTGVLGYTF. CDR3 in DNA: TGTGCCAGCAGTTACTCGGGAAAGACAGGCGTTCTTGGCTACACCTTC.

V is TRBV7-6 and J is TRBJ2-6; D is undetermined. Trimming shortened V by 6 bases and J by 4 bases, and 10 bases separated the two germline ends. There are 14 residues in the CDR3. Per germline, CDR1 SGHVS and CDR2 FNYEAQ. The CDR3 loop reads CASSPERGANVLTF. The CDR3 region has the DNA TGTGCCAGCAGTCCAGAAAGAGGGGCCAACGTCCTGACTTTC.